Presented here are 7 T cell receptor beta chains from one specimen sequenced in a study of monozygotic twins with inflammatory bowel disease. TCRdb re-called the 5' RACE reads; one entry per CDR3 protein, DNA not given. This sample's clone table lists about 160,000 distinct CDR3 sequences. The specimen was blood. All receptors come from a human donor with ulcerative colitis or Crohn's disease, or a healthy co-twin of an affected twin (not recorded which).

This chain's CDR3 is CASSPRRLAGGPYGEQFF. The chain combines TRBV18 with TRBJ2-1; TCRdb designates TRBD2, a call that cannot be tested without DNA. CDR1 KGHSH and CDR2 LQKENI come from the germline V gene. The CDR3 loop spans 18 amino acids.

The CDR3 sequence: CASSDSGTSTDTQYF. The chain combines TRBV6-4 with TRBJ2-3. Germline V gene lookup returns CDR1 MRHNA and CDR2 SNTAGT. The CDR3 is made up of 15 amino acids.

This chain connects TRBV6-5 to TRBJ1-2; TCRdb outputs TRBD1, but without DNA this stays unchecked. The CDR3 totals 14 residues. The germline gives CDR1 MNHEY, CDR2 SVGAGI. The CDR3 loop reads CPQILRLQGNGYTF.

The chain combines TRBV6-2 or TRBV6-3 with TRBJ2-7; TCRdb picks TRBD1, but there is no DNA to check that call. CDR1 and CDR2 from the germline V gene are MNHEY and SVGEGT. There are 22 residues in the CDR3. This CDR3 reads CASSYKNRRTGTGGERDDEQYF.

The chain links TRBV29-1 to TRBJ2-7; TCRdb picks TRBD2, but there is no DNA to check that call. The CDR3 is 14 residues long. Germline-derived CDR1 and CDR2 are SQVTM and ANQGSEA. The CDR3 protein is CSGGTSGRSYEQYF.

The J gene is TRBJ2-1, the V gene TRBV20-1; the D call from TCRdb, TRBD2, cannot be confirmed without DNA. The length of the CDR3 is 16 residues. Germline loops: CDR1 DFQATT, CDR2 SNEGSKA (reference sequence). CDR3 in amino acids: CSARAFSGNPYNEQFF.

The chain joins TRBV6-5 to TRBJ2-3; TCRdb picks TRBD1, but there is no DNA to check that call. CDR1 is MNHEY and CDR2 is SVGAGI in the germline V gene. There are 17 residues in the CDR3. CDR3 sequence reads: CASSYSSTAGGTDTQYF.